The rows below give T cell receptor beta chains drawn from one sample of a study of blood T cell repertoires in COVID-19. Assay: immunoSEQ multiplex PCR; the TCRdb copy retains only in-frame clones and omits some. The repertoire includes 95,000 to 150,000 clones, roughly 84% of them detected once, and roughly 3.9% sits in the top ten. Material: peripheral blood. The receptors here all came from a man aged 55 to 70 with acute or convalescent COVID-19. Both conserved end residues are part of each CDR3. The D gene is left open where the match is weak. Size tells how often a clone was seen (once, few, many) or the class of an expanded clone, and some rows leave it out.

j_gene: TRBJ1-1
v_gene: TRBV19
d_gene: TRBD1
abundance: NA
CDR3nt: TGTGCCAGTAGTTGGGCAACCGGGACAGGGATGACTGAAGCTTTCTTT
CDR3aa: CASSWATGTGMTEAFF

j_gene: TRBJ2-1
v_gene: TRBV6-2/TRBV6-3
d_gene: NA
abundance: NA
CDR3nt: TGTGCCAGCACCCCTACAGGGATCAAAAACAATGAGCAGTTCTTC
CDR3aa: CASTPTGIKNNEQFF

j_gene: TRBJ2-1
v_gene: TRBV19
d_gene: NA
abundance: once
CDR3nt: TGTGCCAGTACCTTAGGGGGAACTGAGCAGTTCTTC
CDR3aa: CASTLGGTEQFF

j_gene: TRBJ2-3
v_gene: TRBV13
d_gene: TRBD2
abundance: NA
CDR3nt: TGTGCCAGCAGCTTAGGCCAGGGACTAGCTGTGGAGTATTTT
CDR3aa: CASSLGQGLAVEYF

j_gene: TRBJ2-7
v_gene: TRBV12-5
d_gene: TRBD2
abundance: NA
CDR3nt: TGTGCTAGTGCCCTGGGACTAGCGGGCGACGAGCAGTACTTC
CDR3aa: CASALGLAGDEQYF

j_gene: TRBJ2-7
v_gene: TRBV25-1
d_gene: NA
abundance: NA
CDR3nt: TGTGCCAGCAGCCCGGGACTGGACTACGAGCAGTACTTC
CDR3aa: CASSPGLDYEQYF

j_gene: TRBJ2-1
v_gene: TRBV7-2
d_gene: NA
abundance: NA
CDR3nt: TGTGCCAGCAGCTTCGGGGACTTACACAATGAGCAGTTCTTC
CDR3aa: CASSFGDLHNEQFF

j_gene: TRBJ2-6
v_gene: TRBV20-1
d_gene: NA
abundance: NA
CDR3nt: TGCAGTGTCTATGGGGCCAACGTCCTGACTTTC
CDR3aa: CSVYGANVLTF

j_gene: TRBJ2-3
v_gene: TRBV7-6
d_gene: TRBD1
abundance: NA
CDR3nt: TGTGCCAGCAGCGGCCGACAGGGGGGCACAGATACGCAGTATTTT
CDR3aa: CASSGRQGGTDTQYF

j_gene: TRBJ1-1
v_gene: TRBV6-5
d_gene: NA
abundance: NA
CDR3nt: TGTGCCATCTCGGGAGGGCCGTACACTGAAGCTTTCTTT
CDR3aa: CAISGGPYTEAFF

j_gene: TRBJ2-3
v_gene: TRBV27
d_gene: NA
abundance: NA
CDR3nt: TGTGCCAGCAGACACGGGACTCGCTACGGAGATACGCAGTATTTT
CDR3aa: CASRHGTRYGDTQYF

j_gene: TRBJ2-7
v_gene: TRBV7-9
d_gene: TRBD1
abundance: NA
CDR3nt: TGTGCCAGCAGCCTCGCGCAGGGGGCTTTCTACGAGCAGTACTTC
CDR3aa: CASSLAQGAFYEQYF

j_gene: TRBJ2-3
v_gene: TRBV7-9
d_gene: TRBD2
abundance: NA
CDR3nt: TGTGCCAGCAGCGCCGCAGGGACTAGCCTTGGAGATACGCAGTATTTT
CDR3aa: CASSAAGTSLGDTQYF

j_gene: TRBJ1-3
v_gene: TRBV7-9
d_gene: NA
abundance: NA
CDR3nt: TGTGCCAGCAGCCCGGCCGTAAGAGGACTATACTCTGGAAACACCATATATTTT
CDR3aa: CASSPAVRGLYSGNTIYF

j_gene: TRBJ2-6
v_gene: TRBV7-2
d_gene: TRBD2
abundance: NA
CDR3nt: TGTGCCAGCAGCTCTCGGGGGGAGGCCAACGTCCTGACTTTC
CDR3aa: CASSSRGEANVLTF

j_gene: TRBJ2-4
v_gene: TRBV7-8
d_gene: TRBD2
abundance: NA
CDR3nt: TGTGCCAGCAGCTTCCCCTCCCAGACTAGCGGAGCTAAGGGCATTCAGTACTTC
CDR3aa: CASSFPSQTSGAKGIQYF

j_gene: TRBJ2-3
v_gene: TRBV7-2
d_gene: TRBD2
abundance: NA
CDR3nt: TGTGCCAGCAGGTCTCCGGGACTAGAGACAGATACGCAGTATTTT
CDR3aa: CASRSPGLETDTQYF

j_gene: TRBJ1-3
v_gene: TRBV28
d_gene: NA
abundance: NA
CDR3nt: TGTGCCAGCAGTTTGGCGGGACGGAACTCTGGAAACACCATATATTTT
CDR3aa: CASSLAGRNSGNTIYF

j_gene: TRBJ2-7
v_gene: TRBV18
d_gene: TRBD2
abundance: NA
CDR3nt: TGTGCCAGCTCACCCCTTAGCGGGAGAGGAAACGAGCAGTACTTC
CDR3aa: CASSPLSGRGNEQYF

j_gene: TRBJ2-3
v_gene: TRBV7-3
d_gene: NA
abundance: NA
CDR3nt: TGTGCCAGCAGCTTCCAGGGGACAGATACGCAGTATTTT
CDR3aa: CASSFQGTDTQYF

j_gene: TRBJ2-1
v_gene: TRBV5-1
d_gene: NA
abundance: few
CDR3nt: TGCGCCAGCAGCTGGGAGGGGGACAATGAGCAGTTCTTC
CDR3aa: CASSWEGDNEQFF

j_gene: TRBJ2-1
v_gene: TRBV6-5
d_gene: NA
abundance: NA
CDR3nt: TGTGCCAGCAGACTGACTCTCTACAATGAGCAGTTCTTC
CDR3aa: CASRLTLYNEQFF

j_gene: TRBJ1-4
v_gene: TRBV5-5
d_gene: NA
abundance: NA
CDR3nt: TGTGCCAGCAGCTTGGGGGGCACGGCAACTAATGAAAAACTGTTTTTT
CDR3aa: CASSLGGTATNEKLFF

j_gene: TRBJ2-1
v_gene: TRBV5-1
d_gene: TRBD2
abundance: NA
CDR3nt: TGCGCCAGCAGGGGGACTAGCGGCCACAATGAGCAGTTCTTC
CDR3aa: CASRGTSGHNEQFF

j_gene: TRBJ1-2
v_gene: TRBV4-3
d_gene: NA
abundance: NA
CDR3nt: TGCGCCAGCAGCCAAGATGTAGGGGCTAACTATGGCTACACCTTC
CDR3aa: CASSQDVGANYGYTF

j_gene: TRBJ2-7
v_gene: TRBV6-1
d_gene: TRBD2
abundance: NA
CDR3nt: TGTGCCAGCAGTGAAATGAGCGGGAGGGCCCGTGAGCAGTACTTC
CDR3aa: CASSEMSGRAREQYF

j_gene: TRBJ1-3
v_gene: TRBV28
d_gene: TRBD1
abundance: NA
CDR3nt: TGTGCCACAATGGACAGGCGAAACACCATATATTTT
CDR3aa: CATMDRRNTIYF

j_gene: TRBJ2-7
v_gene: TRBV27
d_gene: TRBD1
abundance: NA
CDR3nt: TGTGCCAGCAGTTTCTCGGGACAGGTCTACGAGCAGTACTTC
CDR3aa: CASSFSGQVYEQYF

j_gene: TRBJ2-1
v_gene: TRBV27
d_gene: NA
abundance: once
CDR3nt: TGTGCCAGCAGTTCCCCTTTCCGGGAAGGCACCTACAATGAGCAGTTCTTC
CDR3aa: CASSSPFREGTYNEQFF

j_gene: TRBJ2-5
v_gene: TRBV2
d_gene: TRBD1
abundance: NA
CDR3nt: TGTGCCAGCCAAAGGGACAGCCAAGAGACCCAGTACTTC
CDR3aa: CASQRDSQETQYF

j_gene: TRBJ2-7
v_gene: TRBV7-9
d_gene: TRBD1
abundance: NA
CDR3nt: TGTGCCAGCAGCCAGCCTTTCGATGGGACAGGGACCTACGAGCAGTACTTC
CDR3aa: CASSQPFDGTGTYEQYF

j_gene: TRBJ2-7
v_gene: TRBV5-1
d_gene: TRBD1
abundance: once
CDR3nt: TGCGCCAGCAGCTTAGGGACAGGGGCGGGTCGCGAGCAGTACTTC
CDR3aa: CASSLGTGAGREQYF

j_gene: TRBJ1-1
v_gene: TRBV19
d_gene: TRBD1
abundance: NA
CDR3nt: TGTGCCAGTAGTATAGGAAGGCAGGGGGCGGCTGAAGCTTTCTTT
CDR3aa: CASSIGRQGAAEAFF

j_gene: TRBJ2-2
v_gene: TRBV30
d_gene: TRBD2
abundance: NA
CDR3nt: TGTGCCTGGAGTGGACTAGCGGTAACCGGGGAGCTGTTTTTT
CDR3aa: CAWSGLAVTGELFF

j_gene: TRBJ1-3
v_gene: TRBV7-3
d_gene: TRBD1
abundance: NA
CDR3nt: TGTGCCAGCAGCCAGGCTGGACAGGGGGCTGGAAACACCATATATTTT
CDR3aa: CASSQAGQGAGNTIYF

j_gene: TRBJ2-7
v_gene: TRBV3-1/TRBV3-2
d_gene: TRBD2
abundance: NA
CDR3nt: TGTGCCAGCAGCCAAGGCCCTTCCGGGAGGTCATCCTACGAGCAGTACTTC
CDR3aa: CASSQGPSGRSSYEQYF

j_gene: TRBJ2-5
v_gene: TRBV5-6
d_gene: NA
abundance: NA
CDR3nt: TGTGCCAGCAGCTTCTGGACCGGGGGAGAGACCCAGTACTTC
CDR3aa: CASSFWTGGETQYF

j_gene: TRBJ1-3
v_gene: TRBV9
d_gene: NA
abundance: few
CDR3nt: TGTGCCAGCAGCGTAAGCGGCAGGTTGGACTCTGGAAACACCATATATTTT
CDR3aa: CASSVSGRLDSGNTIYF

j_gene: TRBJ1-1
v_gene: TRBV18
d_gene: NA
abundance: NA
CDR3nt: TGTGCCAGCTCACCCGGTTCAGGGGCGCACGGATTGGAAGGGACTGAAGCTTTCTTT
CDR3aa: CASSPGSGAHGLEGTEAFF

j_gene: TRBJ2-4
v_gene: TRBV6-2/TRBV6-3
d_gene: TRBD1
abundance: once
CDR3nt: TGTGCCAGCAGTTCTGGACAGGGAAACATTCAGTACTTC
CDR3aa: CASSSGQGNIQYF